The entry below describes one T cell receptor (beta chain). What it binds is unknown. The sample originates from a study of T cell clones after liver transplantation. About the study: Liver transplant recipients had immunosuppression withdrawal attempted within 2 years. TCRbeta sequencing after a pre-transplant mixed lymphocyte reaction identified graft-donor-reactive clones, later tracked in post-transplant blood.

The CDR3 totals 11 residues. V shed 5 bases and J shed 6 bases, with 8 bases lying between them. From germline, CDR1 is SGHVS and CDR2 FQNEAQ. Whole-study results and caveats: The donor-reactive repertoire was only partly measurable in a couple of subjects, lacking donor cells. Compared with third party-reactive sequences, donor-reactive ones declined more, independent of withdrawal success.

The repertoire was sequenced with immunoSEQ multiplex PCR; TCRdb's copy has only in-frame clones and lacks some. Found here are approximately 22,000 clones, approximately 93% of them singletons; the top ten hold 20% to 30%. V and J are TRBV7-8 and TRBJ2-7; D is perhaps TRBD2 (5 bases). The clonotype comes from a human patient who received a liver transplant. Among the T cells, some may be from the graft donor. This specimen was CD8+ T cells from blood, taken 25 months after liver transplant. CDR3 loop: CASSRGSEQYF. DNA for the CDR3: TGTGCCAGCAGCCGCGGGTCCGAGCAGTACTTC.